The rows below give T cell receptor beta chains drawn from one sample of a study of identical twins. TCRdb processed the 5' RACE reads anew with MiXCR; each CDR3 protein has one entry. This table has 1.5 million to 2 million distinct CDR3 sequences, around 33% appearing once. Material for sequencing was cord blood. These receptors were collected from a newborn girl in good health. Each CDR3 is given with its conserved first and last residue. D genes are given only for firm matches. The size of a clone is reported for some rows only, either as once, few or many, or as a class for expanded clones.

clone size,V gene,J gene,D gene,CDR3 protein,CDR3 DNA
few,TRBV25-1,TRBJ2-5,NA,CASSEMGDGQETQYF,TGTGCCAGCAGTGAAATGGGCGACGGGCAAGAGACCCAGTACTTC
few,TRBV11-2,TRBJ2-3,NA,CASSLPITGVALVTDTQYF,TGTGCCAGCAGCTTACCCATCACGGGGGTAGCCCTCGTCACAGATACGCAGTATTTT
NA,TRBV13,TRBJ2-2,NA,CASRRSTGELFF,TGTGCCAGCAGGCGATCCACCGGGGAGCTGTTTTTT
few,TRBV12-3/TRBV12-4,TRBJ2-1,TRBD2,CASSPLLAGVISEQFF,TGTGCCAGCAGTCCCCTCCTAGCGGGAGTAATAAGTGAGCAGTTCTTC
NA,TRBV24-1,TRBJ1-1,NA,CAEPQGNTEAFF,TGTGCCGAACCACAGGGGAACACTGAAGCTTTCTTT
NA,TRBV4-1,TRBJ1-6,TRBD1,CASSQDSGQYNSPLHF,TGCGCCAGCAGCCAAGATTCGGGACAGTATAATTCACCCCTCCACTTT
NA,TRBV25-1,TRBJ2-7,TRBD2,CASSATSGSRSYEQYF,TGTGCCAGCAGTGCGACTAGCGGGAGTAGGTCCTACGAGCAGTACTTC
NA,TRBV5-6,TRBJ2-7,NA,CASSLAVIELPYNEQYF,TGTGCCAGCAGCTTGGCCGTAATAGAACTACCCTACAATGAGCAGTACTTC
few,TRBV20-1,TRBJ2-1,NA,CSARGTRLYNEQFF,TGCAGTGCTAGAGGGACGCGACTCTACAATGAGCAGTTCTTC
many,TRBV5-1,TRBJ2-7,NA,CASSLLYSSYEQYF,TGCGCCAGCAGCTTGCTTTATAGCTCCTACGAGCAGTACTTC
NA,TRBV20-1,TRBJ1-1,NA,CSARDWAGLNTEAFF,TGCAGTGCTAGAGATTGGGCAGGTTTGAACACTGAAGCTTTCTTT
NA,TRBV5-5,TRBJ1-5,NA,CGRGAGGSNQPQHF,TGTGGTAGGGGTGCCGGGGGGAGCAATCAGCCCCAGCATTTT
NA,TRBV21-1,TRBJ2-3,NA,CARICGAGGSDTQYF,TGTGCCAGGATCTGCGGAGCGGGGGGATCAGATACGCAGTATTTT
NA,TRBV4-1,TRBJ1-2,TRBD1,CASSQDKIWDRASYGYTF,TGCGCCAGCAGCCAAGATAAGATCTGGGACAGAGCTAGCTATGGCTACACCTTC
few,TRBV27,TRBJ2-7,TRBD1,CASSWGTGRSYEQYF,TGTGCCAGCAGTTGGGGGACAGGGCGCTCCTACGAGCAGTACTTC
NA,TRBV11-2,TRBJ1-2,TRBD1,CASSLTGQVDYGYTF,TGTGCCAGCAGCTTAACGGGACAGGTCGACTATGGCTACACCTTC
few,TRBV20-1,TRBJ1-2,TRBD1,CSASFRQGEGYTF,TGCAGTGCTAGTTTTAGGCAGGGGGAGGGCTACACCTTC
NA,TRBV4-2,TRBJ1-5,TRBD1,CASSHTGQGNQPQHF,TGTGCCAGCAGCCATACGGGACAGGGAAATCAGCCCCAGCATTTT
few,TRBV6-1,TRBJ1-2,NA,CASSSEGRGYTF,TGTGCCAGCAGTTCTGAGGGCCGGGGCTACACCTTC
NA,TRBV11-2,TRBJ2-1,NA,CASSSIQGHYNEQFF,TGTGCCAGCAGCTCCATACAGGGACACTACAATGAGCAGTTCTTC
few,TRBV5-6,TRBJ1-2,NA,CASSHPMAHNYGYTF,TGTGCCAGCAGCCATCCGATGGCTCATAACTATGGCTACACCTTC